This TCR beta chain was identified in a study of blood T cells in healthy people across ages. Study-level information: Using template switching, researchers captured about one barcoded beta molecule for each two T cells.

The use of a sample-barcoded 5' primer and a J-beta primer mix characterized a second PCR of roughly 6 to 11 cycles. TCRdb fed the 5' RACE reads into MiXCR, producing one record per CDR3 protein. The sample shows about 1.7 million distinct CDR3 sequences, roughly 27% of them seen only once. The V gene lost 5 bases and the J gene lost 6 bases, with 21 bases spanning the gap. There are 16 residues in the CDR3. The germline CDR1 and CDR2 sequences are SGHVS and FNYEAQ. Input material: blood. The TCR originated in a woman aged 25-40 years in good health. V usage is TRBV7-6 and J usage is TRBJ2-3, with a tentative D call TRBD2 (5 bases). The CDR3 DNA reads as TGTGCCAGCAGCCTCTCGGGCAGCGGAGCTTGGGATACGCAGTATTTT. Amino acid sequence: CASSLSGSGAWDTQYF.